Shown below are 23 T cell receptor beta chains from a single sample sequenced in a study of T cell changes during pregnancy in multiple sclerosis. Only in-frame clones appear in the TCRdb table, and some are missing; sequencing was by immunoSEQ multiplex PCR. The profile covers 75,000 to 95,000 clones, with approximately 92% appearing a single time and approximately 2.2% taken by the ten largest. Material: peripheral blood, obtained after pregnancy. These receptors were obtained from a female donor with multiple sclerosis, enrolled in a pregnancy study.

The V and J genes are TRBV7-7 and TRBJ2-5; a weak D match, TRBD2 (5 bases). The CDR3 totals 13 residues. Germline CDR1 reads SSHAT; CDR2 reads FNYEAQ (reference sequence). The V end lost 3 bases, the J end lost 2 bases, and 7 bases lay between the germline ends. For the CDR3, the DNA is TGTGCCAGCAGCTTGTCGGGGCAAGAGACCCAGTACTTC. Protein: CASSLSGQETQYF.

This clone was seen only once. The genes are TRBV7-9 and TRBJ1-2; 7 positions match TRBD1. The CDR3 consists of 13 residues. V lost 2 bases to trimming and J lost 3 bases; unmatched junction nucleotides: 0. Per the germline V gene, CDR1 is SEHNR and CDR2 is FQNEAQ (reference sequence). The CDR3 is CASSLQGDYGYTF. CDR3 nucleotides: TGTGCCAGCAGCTTACAGGGGGACTATGGCTACACCTTC.

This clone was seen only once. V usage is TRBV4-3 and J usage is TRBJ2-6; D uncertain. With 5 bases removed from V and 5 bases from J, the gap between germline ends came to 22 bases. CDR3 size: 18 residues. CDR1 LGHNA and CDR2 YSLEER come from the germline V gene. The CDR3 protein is CASSYPEASQSRANVLTF. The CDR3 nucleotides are TGCGCCAGCAGCTATCCAGAAGCGTCACAAAGTCGGGCCAACGTCCTGACTTTC.

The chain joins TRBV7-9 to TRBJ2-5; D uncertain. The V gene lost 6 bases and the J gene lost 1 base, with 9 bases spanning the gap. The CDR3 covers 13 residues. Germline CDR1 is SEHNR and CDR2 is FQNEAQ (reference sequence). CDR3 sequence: CASRWASQETQYF. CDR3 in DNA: TGTGCCAGCAGATGGGCCAGCCAAGAGACCCAGTACTTC.

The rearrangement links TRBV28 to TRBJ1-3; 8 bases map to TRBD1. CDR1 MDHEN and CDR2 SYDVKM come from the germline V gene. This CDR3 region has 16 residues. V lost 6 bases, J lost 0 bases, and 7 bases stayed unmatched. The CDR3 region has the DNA TGTGCCAGCAGCGGGGGGACAGGAGGCTCTGGAAACACCATATATTTT. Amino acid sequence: CASSGGTGGSGNTIYF.

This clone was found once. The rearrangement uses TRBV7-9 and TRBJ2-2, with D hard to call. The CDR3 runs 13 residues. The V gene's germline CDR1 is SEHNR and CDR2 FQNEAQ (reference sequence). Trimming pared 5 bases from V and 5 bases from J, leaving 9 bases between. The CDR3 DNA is TGTGCCAGCAGCCTAGACGGTACCGGGGAGCTGTTTTTT. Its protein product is CASSLDGTGELFF. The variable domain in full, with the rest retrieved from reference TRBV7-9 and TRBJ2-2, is DTGVSQNPRHKITKRGQNVTFRCDPISEHNRLYWYRQTLGQGPEFLTYFQNEAQLEKSRLLSDRFSAERPKGSFSTLEIQRTEQGDSAMYLCASSLDGTGELFFGEGSRLTVL.

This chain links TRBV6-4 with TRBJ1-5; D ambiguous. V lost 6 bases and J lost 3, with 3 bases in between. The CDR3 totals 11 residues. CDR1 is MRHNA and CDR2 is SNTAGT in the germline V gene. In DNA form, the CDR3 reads TGTGCCAGCAGAGCCAATCAGCCCCAGCATTTT. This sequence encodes CASRANQPQHF.

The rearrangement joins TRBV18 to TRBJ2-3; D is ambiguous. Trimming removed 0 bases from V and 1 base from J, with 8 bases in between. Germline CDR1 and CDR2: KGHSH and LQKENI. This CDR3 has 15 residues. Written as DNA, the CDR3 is TGTGCCAGCTCACCACCGAGCCGGGGCACAGATACGCAGTATTTT. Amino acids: CASSPPSRGTDTQYF.

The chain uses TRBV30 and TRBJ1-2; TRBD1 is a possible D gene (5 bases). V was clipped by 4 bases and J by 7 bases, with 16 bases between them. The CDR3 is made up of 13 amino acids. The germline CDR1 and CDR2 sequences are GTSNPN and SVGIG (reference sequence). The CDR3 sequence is CAWTNGGGGGYTF. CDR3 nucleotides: TGTGCCTGGACAAACGGGGGGGGTGGTGGCTACACCTTC.

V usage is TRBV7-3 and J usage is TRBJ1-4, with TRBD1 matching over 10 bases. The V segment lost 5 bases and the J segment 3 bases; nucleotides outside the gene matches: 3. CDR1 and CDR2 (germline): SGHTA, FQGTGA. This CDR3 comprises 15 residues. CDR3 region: CASSRGTGANEKLFF. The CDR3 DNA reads TGTGCCAGCAGCCGGGGGACAGGGGCTAATGAAAAACTGTTTTTT.

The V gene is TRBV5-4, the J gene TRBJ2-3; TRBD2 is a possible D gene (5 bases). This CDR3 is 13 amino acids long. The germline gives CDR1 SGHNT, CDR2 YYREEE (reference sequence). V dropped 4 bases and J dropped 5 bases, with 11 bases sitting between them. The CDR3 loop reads CASSPSRGDTQYF. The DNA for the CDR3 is TGTGCCAGCAGCCCCTCCCGGGGAGATACGCAGTATTTT. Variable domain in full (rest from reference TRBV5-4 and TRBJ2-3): ETGVTQSPTHLIKTRGQQVTLRCSSQSGHNTVSWYQQALGQGPQFIFQYYREEENGRGNFPPRFSGLQFPNYSSELNVNALELDDSALYLCASSPSRGDTQYFGPGTRLTVL.

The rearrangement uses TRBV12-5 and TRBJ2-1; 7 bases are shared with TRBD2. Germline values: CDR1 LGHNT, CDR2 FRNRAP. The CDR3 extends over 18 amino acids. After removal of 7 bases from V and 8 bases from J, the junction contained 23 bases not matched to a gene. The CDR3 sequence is CASVPRLTGGPRGDEQFF. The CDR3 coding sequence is TGTGCTAGTGTACCCAGGCTGACGGGAGGCCCCCGGGGTGATGAGCAGTTCTTC.

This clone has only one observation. The CDR3 here is CASSLSRVEQYF. CDR3 coding DNA: TGTGCCAGCAGCTTGTCTCGAGTCGAGCAGTACTTC. J is TRBJ2-7 and V is TRBV5-5; D gene unclear. V dropped 1 base and J dropped 6 bases, with 8 bases sitting between them. The length of the CDR3 is 12 residues. CDR1 is SGHKS, CDR2 YYEKEE, per germline (reference sequence).

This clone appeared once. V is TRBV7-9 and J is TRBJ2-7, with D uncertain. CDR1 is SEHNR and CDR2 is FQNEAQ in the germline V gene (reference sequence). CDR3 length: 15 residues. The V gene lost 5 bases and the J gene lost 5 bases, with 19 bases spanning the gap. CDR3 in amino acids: CASSPKIRVSNEQYF. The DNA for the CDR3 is TGTGCCAGCAGCCCGAAAATCCGTGTCAGTAACGAGCAGTACTTC.

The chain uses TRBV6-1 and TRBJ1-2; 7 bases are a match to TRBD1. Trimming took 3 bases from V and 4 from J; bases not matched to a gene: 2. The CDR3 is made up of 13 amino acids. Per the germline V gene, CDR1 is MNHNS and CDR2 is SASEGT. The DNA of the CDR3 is TGTGCCAGCAGTGATCGACAGGGCTATGGCTACACCTTC. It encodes CASSDRQGYGYTF.

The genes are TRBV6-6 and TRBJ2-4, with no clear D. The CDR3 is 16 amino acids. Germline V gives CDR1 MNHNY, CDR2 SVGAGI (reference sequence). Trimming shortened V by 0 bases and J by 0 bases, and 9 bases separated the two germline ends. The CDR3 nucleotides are TGTGCCAGCAGTTACTCTCCCCTTATAGCCAAAAACATTCAGTACTTC. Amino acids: CASSYSPLIAKNIQYF.

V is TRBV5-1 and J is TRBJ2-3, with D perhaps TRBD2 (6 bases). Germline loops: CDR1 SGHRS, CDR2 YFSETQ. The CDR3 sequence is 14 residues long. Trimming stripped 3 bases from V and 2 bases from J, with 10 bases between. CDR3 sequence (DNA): TGCGCCAGCAGCTCGGGACTCCACACAGATACGCAGTATTTT. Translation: CASSSGLHTDTQYF. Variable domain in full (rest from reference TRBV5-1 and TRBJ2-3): KAGVTQTPRYLIKTRGQQVTLSCSPISGHRSVSWYQQTPGQGLQFLFEYFSETQRNKGNFPGRFSGRQFSNSRSEMNVSTLELGDSALYLCASSSGLHTDTQYFGPGTRLTVL.

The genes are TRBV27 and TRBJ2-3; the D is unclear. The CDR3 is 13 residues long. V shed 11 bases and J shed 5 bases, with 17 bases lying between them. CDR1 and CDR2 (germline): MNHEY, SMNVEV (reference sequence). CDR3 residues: CASRRILGDTQYF. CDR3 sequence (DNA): TGTGCCTCCAGGCGCATTTTGGGAGATACGCAGTATTTT.

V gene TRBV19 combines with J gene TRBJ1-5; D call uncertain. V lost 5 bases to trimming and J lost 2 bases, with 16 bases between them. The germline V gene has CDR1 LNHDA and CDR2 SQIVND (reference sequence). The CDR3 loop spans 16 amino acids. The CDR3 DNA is TGTGCCAGTAGTTCCCCCCGGATCCGGGGCAATCAGCCCCAGCATTTT. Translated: CASSSPRIRGNQPQHF.

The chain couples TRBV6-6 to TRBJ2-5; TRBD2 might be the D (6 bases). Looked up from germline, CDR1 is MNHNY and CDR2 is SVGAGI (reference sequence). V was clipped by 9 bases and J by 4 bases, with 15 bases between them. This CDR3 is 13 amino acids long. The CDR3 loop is CASSIPGGETQYF. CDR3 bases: TGTGCCAGTTCGATCCCCGGGGGAGAGACCCAGTACTTC.

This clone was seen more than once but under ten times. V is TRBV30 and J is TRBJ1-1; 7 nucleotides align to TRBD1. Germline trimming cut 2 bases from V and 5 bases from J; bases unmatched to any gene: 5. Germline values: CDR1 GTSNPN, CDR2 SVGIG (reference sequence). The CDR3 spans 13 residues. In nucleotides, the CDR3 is TGTGCCTGGAGTTCGACAGGGCAAACTGAAGCTTTCTTT. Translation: CAWSSTGQTEAFF.

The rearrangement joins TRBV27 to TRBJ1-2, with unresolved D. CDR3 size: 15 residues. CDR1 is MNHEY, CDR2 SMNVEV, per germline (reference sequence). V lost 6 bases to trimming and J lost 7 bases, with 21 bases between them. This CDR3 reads CASRVGGRVRSGYTF. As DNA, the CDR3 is TGTGCCAGCAGGGTGGGAGGGAGGGTTAGAAGTGGCTACACCTTC.

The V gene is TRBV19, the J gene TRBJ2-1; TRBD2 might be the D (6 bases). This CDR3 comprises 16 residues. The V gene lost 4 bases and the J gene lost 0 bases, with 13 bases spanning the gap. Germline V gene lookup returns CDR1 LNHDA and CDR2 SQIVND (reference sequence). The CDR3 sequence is CASSTPGRSSYNEQFF. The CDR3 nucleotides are TGTGCCAGTAGTACCCCAGGGAGGAGCTCCTACAATGAGCAGTTCTTC.